A selection of T cell receptor beta chains follows, all from one sample in a study of cytomegalovirus exposure and HLA in healthy donors. Method: immunoSEQ multiplex PCR; TCRdb's copy keeps in-frame clones and lacks some. The sample has roughly 170,000 clones; approximately 75% are singletons. The sequencing input was PBMCs. The source of these receptors is a girl aged 5 to 17 in good health and CMV-seronegative. Both conserved end residues are part of each CDR3. A D gene is named only where the DNA matches it firmly. Some rows mark clone size as missing; the rest say once, few, many or name a class of expanded clone.

J: TRBJ2-5
V: TRBV2
size: .
D: .
CDR3: CASSPGAYQETQYF
DNA: TGTGCCAGCTCACCGGGAGCGTACCAAGAGACCCAGTACTTC

J: TRBJ1-1
V: TRBV11-2
size: .
D: TRBD1
CDR3: CASSFLTGADTEAFF
DNA: TGTGCCAGCAGCTTCCTGACAGGGGCGGACACTGAAGCTTTCTTT

J: TRBJ1-5
V: TRBV6-5
size: .
D: .
CDR3: CASSKLNSNQPQHF
DNA: TGTGCCAGCAGTAAACTGAATAGCAATCAGCCCCAGCATTTT

J: TRBJ2-2
V: TRBV7-6
size: .
D: TRBD1
CDR3: CASSHRTGWNTGELFF
DNA: TGTGCCAGCAGCCACAGGACAGGGTGGAACACCGGGGAGCTGTTTTTT

J: TRBJ1-1
V: TRBV6-1
size: .
D: .
CDR3: CASRRQVNTEAFF
DNA: TGTGCCAGCAGAAGGCAGGTTAACACTGAAGCTTTCTTT

J: TRBJ1-1
V: TRBV5-5
size: few
D: .
CDR3: CASSLVLREEAFF
DNA: TGTGCCAGCAGTTTGGTGCTGCGGGAAGAAGCTTTCTTT

J: TRBJ1-1
V: TRBV4-1
size: few
D: .
CDR3: CASSRPSGTEAFF
DNA: TGCGCCAGCAGCCGACCCTCGGGCACTGAAGCTTTCTTT

J: TRBJ2-1
V: TRBV9
size: once
D: TRBD2
CDR3: CASSSSGGAYNEQFF
DNA: TGTGCCAGCAGCTCGAGCGGGGGGGCCTACAATGAGCAGTTCTTC

J: TRBJ2-5
V: TRBV6-5
size: .
D: TRBD1
CDR3: CASSLTIGTVQETQYF
DNA: TGTGCCAGCAGTTTAACTATTGGGACAGTCCAAGAGACCCAGTACTTC

J: TRBJ1-5
V: TRBV6-5
size: .
D: .
CDR3: CASSYQSNQPQHF
DNA: TGTGCCAGCAGTTACCAGAGCAATCAGCCCCAGCATTTT

J: TRBJ2-7
V: TRBV2
size: .
D: TRBD1
CDR3: CASRKGQGTYEQYF
DNA: TGTGCCAGCAGAAAGGGACAGGGGACCTACGAGCAGTACTTC

J: TRBJ2-5
V: TRBV5-1
size: .
D: .
CDR3: CASSFQETQYF
DNA: TGCGCCAGCAGCTTTCAGGAGACCCAGTACTTC

J: TRBJ2-3
V: TRBV6-5
size: .
D: .
CDR3: CASSSLGTSTDTQYF
DNA: TGTGCCAGCAGTTCACTAGGAACTAGCACAGATACGCAGTATTTT

J: TRBJ2-5
V: TRBV6-6
size: .
D: .
CDR3: CASSYSVGGTQYF
DNA: TGTGCCAGCAGTTACTCGGTCGGGGGAACCCAGTACTTC

J: TRBJ1-1
V: TRBV6-1
size: once
D: .
CDR3: CASSDQGFSTEAFF
DNA: TGTGCCAGCAGTGACCAGGGTTTTTCGACTGAAGCTTTCTTT

J: TRBJ1-1
V: TRBV9
size: .
D: TRBD1
CDR3: CASSVGQGGNTEAFF
DNA: TGTGCCAGCAGCGTGGGACAGGGTGGGAACACTGAAGCTTTCTTT

J: TRBJ1-1
V: TRBV5-5
size: .
D: .
CDR3: CASSLLGGVPEAFF
DNA: TGTGCCAGCAGCTTGCTTGGCGGGGTCCCTGAAGCTTTCTTT

J: TRBJ1-2
V: TRBV10-3
size: .
D: TRBD1
CDR3: CAIMRQGASPDGYTF
DNA: TGTGCCATCATGAGACAGGGGGCTTCTCCCGATGGCTACACCTTC

J: TRBJ2-7
V: TRBV2
size: once
D: TRBD1
CDR3: CASKGGTGDSYEQYF
DNA: TGTGCCAGCAAGGGGGGGACAGGGGATTCCTACGAGCAGTACTTC

J: TRBJ2-7
V: TRBV28
size: once
D: TRBD2
CDR3: CASRGRGNNYEQYF
DNA: TGTGCCAGCAGGGGGAGGGGAAATAACTACGAGCAGTACTTC

J: TRBJ1-1
V: TRBV6-6
size: .
D: .
CDR3: CATVTGFNTEAFF
DNA: TGTGCCACCGTTACAGGATTTAACACTGAAGCTTTCTTT

J: TRBJ2-5
V: TRBV6-5
size: .
D: .
CDR3: CASIETLDRKETQYF
DNA: TGTGCCAGCATCGAGACATTGGACAGAAAAGAGACCCAGTACTTC

J: TRBJ1-2
V: TRBV28
size: once
D: .
CDR3: CASSLRGQGPGNYGYTF
DNA: TGTGCCAGCAGTTTAAGGGGTCAGGGGCCAGGCAACTATGGCTACACCTTC

J: TRBJ2-1
V: TRBV7-6
size: many
D: TRBD2
CDR3: CASSLAAGGPFEQFF
DNA: TGTGCCAGCAGCTTAGCGGCGGGGGGGCCATTTGAGCAGTTCTTC

J: TRBJ1-1
V: TRBV5-6
size: .
D: TRBD1
CDR3: CASIRHRGPTEAFF
DNA: TGTGCCAGCATCAGACACAGGGGGCCCACTGAAGCTTTCTTT

J: TRBJ2-3
V: TRBV28
size: few
D: .
CDR3: CASSPLRTDQKDTQYF
DNA: TGTGCCAGCAGTCCCCTCCGGACTGACCAGAAGGATACGCAGTATTTT

J: TRBJ2-1
V: TRBV5-1
size: .
D: .
CDR3: CASSLESGSVDEQFF
DNA: TGCGCCAGCAGCTTGGAAAGCGGTTCAGTTGATGAGCAGTTCTTC

J: TRBJ1-1
V: TRBV18
size: few
D: TRBD1
CDR3: CASSTDRGGTEAFF
DNA: TGTGCCAGCTCAACTGACAGGGGGGGTACTGAAGCTTTCTTT

J: TRBJ2-7
V: TRBV5-1
size: .
D: TRBD1
CDR3: CASSSVPGTGSGSYEQYF
DNA: TGCGCCAGCAGCTCCGTCCCCGGGACAGGGAGTGGGTCCTACGAGCAGTACTTC

J: TRBJ2-1
V: TRBV6-1
size: .
D: TRBD2
CDR3: CASSDKLAGGQVYNEQFF
DNA: TGTGCCAGCAGTGATAAACTAGCGGGGGGACAAGTCTACAATGAGCAGTTCTTC

J: TRBJ2-4
V: TRBV4-1
size: few
D: TRBD1
CDR3: CASSQVGGQGRSKAKNIQYF
DNA: TGCGCCAGCAGCCAAGTCGGAGGACAGGGAAGGAGTAAGGCCAAAAACATTCAGTACTTC

J: TRBJ2-7
V: TRBV11-2
size: once
D: .
CDR3: CASSSGVSEQYF
DNA: TGTGCCAGCAGCTCAGGGGTGAGTGAGCAGTACTTC

J: TRBJ2-7
V: TRBV19
size: .
D: .
CDR3: CASSIAQGSYEQYF
DNA: TGTGCCAGTAGTATAGCCCAGGGATCCTACGAGCAGTACTTC

J: TRBJ2-1
V: TRBV5-1
size: .
D: .
CDR3: CASSLTPEGVLDNEQFF
DNA: TGCGCCAGCAGCTTGACGCCCGAAGGGGTCCTCGACAATGAGCAGTTCTTC

J: TRBJ1-2
V: TRBV4-1
size: .
D: TRBD1
CDR3: CASSQDRGQGIYGYTF
DNA: TGCGCCAGCAGCCAAGATCGGGGACAGGGGATCTATGGCTACACCTTC

J: TRBJ1-1
V: TRBV21-1
size: few
D: .
CDR3: CASSKGVPGQGSMGHGNTEAFF
DNA: TGTGCCAGCAGCAAAGGGGTCCCGGGACAGGGATCCATGGGGCATGGGAACACTGAAGCTTTCTTT

J: TRBJ1-1
V: TRBV14
size: once
D: TRBD1
CDR3: CASSKETGGLLPEAFF
DNA: TGTGCCAGCAGCAAAGAGACAGGGGGCTTACTCCCTGAAGCTTTCTTT

J: TRBJ1-3
V: TRBV6-5
size: .
D: .
CDR3: CASSFVSGILGNTIYF
DNA: TGTGCCAGCAGTTTCGTGTCAGGGATTTTAGGAAACACCATATATTTT

J: TRBJ2-3
V: TRBV19
size: .
D: .
CDR3: CATATIPSTDTQYF
DNA: TGTGCCACAGCAACTATCCCTAGCACAGATACGCAGTATTTT

J: TRBJ1-6
V: TRBV9
size: .
D: .
CDR3: CASSVTLRQADSPLHF
DNA: TGTGCCAGCAGCGTAACGCTTCGACAGGCTGATTCACCCCTCCACTTT

J: TRBJ1-6
V: TRBV7-9
size: .
D: .
CDR3: CASSLTRDNSPLHF
DNA: TGTGCCAGCAGCCTGACACGCGATAATTCACCCCTCCACTTT

J: TRBJ2-3
V: TRBV5-1
size: .
D: .
CDR3: CASTTLGFTGPYTDTQYF
DNA: TGCGCCAGCACCACTCTCGGGTTTACAGGGCCTTACACAGATACGCAGTATTTT

J: TRBJ1-4
V: TRBV6-1
size: .
D: .
CDR3: CASSEALGQYEKLFF
DNA: TGTGCCAGCAGTGAAGCGCTCGGACAGTATGAAAAACTGTTTTTT

J: TRBJ2-2
V: TRBV5-1
size: .
D: TRBD2
CDR3: CASSPTSGGPAGELFF
DNA: TGCGCCAGCAGCCCTACTAGCGGGGGGCCAGCCGGGGAGCTGTTTTTT

J: TRBJ2-1
V: TRBV19
size: once
D: TRBD2
CDR3: CASLSTSGGAYNEQFF
DNA: TGTGCCAGTCTTTCGACTAGCGGGGGGGCCTACAATGAGCAGTTCTTC

J: TRBJ2-2
V: TRBV5-6
size: .
D: .
CDR3: CASSSITANTGELFF
DNA: TGTGCCAGCAGCTCCATCACAGCGAACACCGGGGAGCTGTTTTTT

J: TRBJ1-1
V: TRBV9
size: .
D: TRBD1
CDR3: CASSVTGLNTEAFF
DNA: TGTGCCAGCAGCGTGACAGGGTTGAACACTGAAGCTTTCTTT

J: TRBJ2-7
V: TRBV2
size: .
D: .
CDR3: CASSELDLGEQYF
DNA: TGTGCCAGCAGTGAATTGGACTTGGGCGAGCAGTACTTC

J: TRBJ2-7
V: TRBV10-3
size: once
D: .
CDR3: CAISESGYEQYF
DNA: TGTGCCATCAGTGAATCCGGGTACGAGCAGTACTTC

J: TRBJ2-7
V: TRBV29-1
size: .
D: TRBD1
CDR3: CSVERLGTGIGEQYF
DNA: TGCAGCGTTGAGCGGTTGGGGACAGGGATCGGAGAGCAGTACTTC